This T cell receptor (beta chain) derives from a study of blood T cell repertoires in COVID-19. Study overall: The study drew acute and convalescent COVID-19 samples from the United States, Italy and Spain. T cells, B-cell-depleted T cells, or PBMCs provided the cDNA or gDNA that served as material.

Authors' data handling: By means of reference gene primer amplification, nucleated cell counts were estimated. The data were produced by immunoSEQ multiplex PCR, yet TCRdb's version contains in-frame clones alone and is incomplete. From that table come the V and J calls and clone size; the DNA was used to work out D and trimming. The table shows nearly 350,000 clones, with about nine tenths occurring only once. Germline V gives CDR1 MNHEY, CDR2 SVGEGT. This CDR3 contains 12 residues. V lost 4 bases to trimming and J lost 2 bases, with 6 bases between them. Seattle's enrolled individuals joined amid active infection and were then monitored longitudinally.

This clonotype was sampled from a woman aged 45 to 65 with COVID-19, enrolled during active disease. Specimen: peripheral blood. The chain recombines TRBV6-2 or TRBV6-3 with TRBJ2-7, with D hard to call. The CDR3 region is CASSSQTYEQYF. CDR3 coding DNA: TGTGCCAGCAGTTCCCAAACCTACGAGCAGTACTTC.